This T cell receptor (beta chain) was recovered during a study of T cell responses to AZD1222 COVID-19 vaccine. From germline, CDR1 is SGHRS and CDR2 YFSETQ. Trimming left V 2 bases short and J 3 bases short, with 12 bases between. The CDR3 loop spans 14 amino acids. TCRdb's table, derived via immunoSEQ multiplex PCR, lists solely in-frame clones and lacks some. The profile shows approximately 150,000 clones, roughly 90% of them singletons. Second-dose groups at about 4 or about 12 weeks were pooled. The chain employs TRBV5-1 and TRBJ2-7; TRBD1 is a possible D gene (6 bases). This TCR was recovered from an adult who received the AZD1222 COVID-19 vaccine. This specimen consisted of peripheral blood, obtained 28 days after the second AZD1222 dose. CDR3 nucleotides: TGCGCCAGCAGCTTCGGGGACACCCTCTACGAGCAGTACTTC. Translating it yields CASSFGDTLYEQYF.